The clone carrying this TCR beta chain was found a few times. Its antigen is currently unknown. After removal of 0 bases from V and 4 bases from J, the junction contained 2 bases not matched to a gene. The CDR3 is 14 residues long. Germline V CDR1 and CDR2: ENHRY, SYGVKD. Sequenced material consisted of expressed TCRB transcripts (all of the isolated RNA was reverse transcribed). TCRdb's table, derived via immunoSEQ multiplex PCR, lists solely in-frame clones and lacks some. The repertoire holds approximately 150,000 clones, with approximately 13% as singletons. The entry originates in a study of beta chain features in type 1 diabetes. Overall study results and limits: When Type 1 diabetes patients were examined, their TCRB CDR3s proved moderately but significantly shorter in all four CD4+ subsets.

This rearrangement joins TRBV10-3 to TRBJ1-1; 7 positions agree with TRBD1. The clonotype originates from a man younger than 35 with type 1 diabetes. Sequencing used central memory CD4+ T cells from blood. The chain's CDR3 is CAISESGQLTEAFF. The CDR3 nucleotides read TGTGCCATCAGTGAGTCGGGACAGCTCACTGAAGCTTTCTTT.